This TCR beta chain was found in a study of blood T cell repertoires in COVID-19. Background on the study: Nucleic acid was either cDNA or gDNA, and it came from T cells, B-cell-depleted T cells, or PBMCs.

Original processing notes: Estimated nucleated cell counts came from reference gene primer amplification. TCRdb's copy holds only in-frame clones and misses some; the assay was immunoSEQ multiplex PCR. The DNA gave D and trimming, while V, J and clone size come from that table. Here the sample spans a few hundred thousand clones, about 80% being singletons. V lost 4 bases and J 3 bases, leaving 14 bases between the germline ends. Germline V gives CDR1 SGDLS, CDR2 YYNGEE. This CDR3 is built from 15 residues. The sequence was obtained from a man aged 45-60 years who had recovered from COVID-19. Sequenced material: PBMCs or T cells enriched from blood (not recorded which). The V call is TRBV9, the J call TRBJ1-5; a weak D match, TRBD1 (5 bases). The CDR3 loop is CASSPTAGNNQPQHF. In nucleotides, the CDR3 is TGTGCCAGCAGCCCCACCGCAGGGAACAATCAGCCCCAGCATTTT.